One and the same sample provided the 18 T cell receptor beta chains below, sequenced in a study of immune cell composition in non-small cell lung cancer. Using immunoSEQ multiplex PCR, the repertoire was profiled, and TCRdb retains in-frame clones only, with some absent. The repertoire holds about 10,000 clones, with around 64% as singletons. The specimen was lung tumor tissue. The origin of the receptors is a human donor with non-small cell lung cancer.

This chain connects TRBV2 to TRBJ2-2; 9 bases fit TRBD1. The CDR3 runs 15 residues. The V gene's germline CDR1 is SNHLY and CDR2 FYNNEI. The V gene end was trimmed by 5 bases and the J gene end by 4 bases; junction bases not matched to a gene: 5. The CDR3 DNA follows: TGTGCCAGCAGTCCGGGACAGGGTCGCACCGGGGAGCTGTTTTTT. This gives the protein CASSPGQGRTGELFF.

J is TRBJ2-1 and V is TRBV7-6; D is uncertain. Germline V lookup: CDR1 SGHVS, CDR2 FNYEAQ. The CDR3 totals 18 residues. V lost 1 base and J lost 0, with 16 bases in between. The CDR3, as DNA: TGTGCCAGCAGCTTAGGGCCCCCCCCATGGCACTCCTACAATGAGCAGTTCTTC. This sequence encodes CASSLGPPPWHSYNEQFF.

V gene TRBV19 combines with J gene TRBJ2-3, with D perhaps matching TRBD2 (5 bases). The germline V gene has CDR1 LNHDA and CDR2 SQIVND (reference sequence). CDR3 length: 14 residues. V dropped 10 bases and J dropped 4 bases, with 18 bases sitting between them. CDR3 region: CATTNRGGADTQYF. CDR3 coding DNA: TGTGCCACCACCAATAGAGGAGGCGCAGATACGCAGTATTTT.

The CDR3 bases are TGCGCCAGCAGCCCCCCGGGAGGAGGGACCTACGAGCAGTACTTC. This sequence encodes CASSPPGGGTYEQYF. This chain links TRBV4-1 with TRBJ2-7; 7 nucleotides match TRBD2. The junction had 8 bases not matched to a gene; V was cut back by 4 bases and J by 2 bases. CDR1 is MGHRA, CDR2 YSYEKL, per germline. The CDR3 sequence is 15 residues long.

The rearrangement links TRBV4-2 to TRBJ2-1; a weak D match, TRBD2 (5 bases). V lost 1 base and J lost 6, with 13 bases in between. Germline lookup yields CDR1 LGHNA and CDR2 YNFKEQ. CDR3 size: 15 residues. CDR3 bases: TGTGCCAGCAGCCAAGTGGCCGGGATGTTCAATGAGCAGTTCTTC. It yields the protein CASSQVAGMFNEQFF.

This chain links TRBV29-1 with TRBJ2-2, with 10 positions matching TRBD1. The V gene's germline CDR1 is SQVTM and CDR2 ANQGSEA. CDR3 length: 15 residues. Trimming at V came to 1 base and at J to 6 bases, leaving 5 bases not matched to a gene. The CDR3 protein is CSVEGTGGFPGELFF. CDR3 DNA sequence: TGCAGCGTTGAAGGGACAGGGGGTTTCCCCGGGGAGCTGTTTTTT.

The CDR3 DNA sequence: TGCGCCAGCAGTCAAGGGGGAAGTCAGCCCCAGCATTTT. Translated: CASSQGGSQPQHF. The chain joins TRBV10-2 to TRBJ1-5; a possible D gene is TRBD1 (6 bases). V was pared by 5 bases and J by 6 bases, with 11 bases between. Germline lookup yields CDR1 WSHSY and CDR2 SAAADI. CDR3 length: 13 amino acids.

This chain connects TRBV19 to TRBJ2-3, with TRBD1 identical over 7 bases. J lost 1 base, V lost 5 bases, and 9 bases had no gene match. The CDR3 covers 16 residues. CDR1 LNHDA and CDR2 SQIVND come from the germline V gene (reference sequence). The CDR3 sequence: CASSFRQGRGTDTQYF. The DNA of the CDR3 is TGTGCCAGTAGTTTCAGACAGGGAAGAGGCACAGATACGCAGTATTTT.

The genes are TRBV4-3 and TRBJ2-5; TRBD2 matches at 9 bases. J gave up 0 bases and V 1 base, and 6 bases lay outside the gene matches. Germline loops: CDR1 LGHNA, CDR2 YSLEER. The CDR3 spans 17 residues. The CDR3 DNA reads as TGCGCCAGCAGCCAAGGGGCTAGCGGGACCCACCAAGAGACCCAGTACTTC. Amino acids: CASSQGASGTHQETQYF.

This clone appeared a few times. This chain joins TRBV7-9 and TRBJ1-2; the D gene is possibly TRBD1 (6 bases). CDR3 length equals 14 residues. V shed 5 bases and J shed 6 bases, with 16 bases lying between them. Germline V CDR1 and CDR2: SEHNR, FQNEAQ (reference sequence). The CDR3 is CASSRTASEHGYTF. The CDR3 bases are TGTGCCAGCAGCCGGACAGCCTCAGAGCATGGCTACACCTTC. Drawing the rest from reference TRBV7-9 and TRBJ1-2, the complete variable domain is DTGVSQNPRHKITKRGQNVTFRCDPISEHNRLYWYRQTLGQGPEFLTYFQNEAQLEKSRLLSDRFSAERPKGSFSTLEIQRTEQGDSAMYLCASSRTASEHGYTFGSGTRLTVV.

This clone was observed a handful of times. The CDR3, as DNA: TGTGCCAGCAGCCGAGGACAGGGCGGGGACTATGGCTACACCTTC. This codes for CASSRGQGGDYGYTF. This rearrangement joins TRBV2 to TRBJ1-2; 8 bases are shared with TRBD1. This CDR3 is 15 amino acids long. V gave up 6 bases and J gave up 3 bases; unmatched junction bases: 9. Germline lookup yields CDR1 SNHLY and CDR2 FYNNEI.

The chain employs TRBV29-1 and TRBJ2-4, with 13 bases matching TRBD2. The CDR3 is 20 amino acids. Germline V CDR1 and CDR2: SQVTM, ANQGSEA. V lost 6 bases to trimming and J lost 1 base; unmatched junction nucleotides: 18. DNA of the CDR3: TGCAGCGTCGCTGGACTAGCGGGAGTTAATGAGGATGAGGCCAAAAACATTCAGTACTTC. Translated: CSVAGLAGVNEDEAKNIQYF.

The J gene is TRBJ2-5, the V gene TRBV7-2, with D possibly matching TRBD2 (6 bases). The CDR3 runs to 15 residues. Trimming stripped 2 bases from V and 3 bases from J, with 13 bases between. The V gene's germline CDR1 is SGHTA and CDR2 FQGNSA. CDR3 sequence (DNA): TGTGCCAGCAGCTTAACCGGCGGGGTAGAAGAGACCCAGTACTTC. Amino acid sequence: CASSLTGGVEETQYF.

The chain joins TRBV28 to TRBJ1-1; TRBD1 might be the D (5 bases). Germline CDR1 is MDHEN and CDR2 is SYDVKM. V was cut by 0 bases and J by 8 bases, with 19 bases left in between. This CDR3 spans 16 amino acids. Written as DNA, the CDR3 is TGTGCCAGCAGTTTATGGCGGGGGGGGGAGGAGGTCGAAGCTTTCTTT. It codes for CASSLWRGGEEVEAFF.

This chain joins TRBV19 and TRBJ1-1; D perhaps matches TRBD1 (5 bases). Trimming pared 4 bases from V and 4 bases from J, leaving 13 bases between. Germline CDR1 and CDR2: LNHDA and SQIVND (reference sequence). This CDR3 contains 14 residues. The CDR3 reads CASSKVDGGTEAFF. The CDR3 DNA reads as TGTGCCAGTAGTAAAGTCGACGGGGGCACTGAAGCTTTCTTT. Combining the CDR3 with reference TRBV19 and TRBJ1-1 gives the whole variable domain DGGITQSPKYLFRKEGQNVTLSCEQNLNHDAMYWYRQDPGQGLRLIYYSQIVNDFQKGDIAEGYSVSREKKESFPLTVTSAQKNPTAFYLCASSKVDGGTEAFFGQGTRLTVV.

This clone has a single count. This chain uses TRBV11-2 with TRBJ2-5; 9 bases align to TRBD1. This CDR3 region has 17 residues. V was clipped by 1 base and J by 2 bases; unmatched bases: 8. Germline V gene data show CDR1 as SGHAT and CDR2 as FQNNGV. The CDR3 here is CASSLGWPGQGQETQYF. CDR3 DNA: TGTGCCAGCAGCTTAGGTTGGCCCGGACAGGGGCAAGAGACCCAGTACTTC.

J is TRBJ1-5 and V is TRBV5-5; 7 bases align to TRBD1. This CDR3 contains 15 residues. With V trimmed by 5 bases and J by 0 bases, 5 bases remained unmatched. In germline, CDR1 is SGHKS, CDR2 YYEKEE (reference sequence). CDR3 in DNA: TGTGCCAGCAGTGTACAGGGGAATAGCAATCAGCCCCAGCATTTT. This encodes CASSVQGNSNQPQHF.

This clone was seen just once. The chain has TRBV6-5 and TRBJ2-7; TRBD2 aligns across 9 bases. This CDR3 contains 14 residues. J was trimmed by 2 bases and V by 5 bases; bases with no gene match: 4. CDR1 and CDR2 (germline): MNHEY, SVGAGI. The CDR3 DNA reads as TGTGCCAGCAGTGGGGGACTAGCAGCCTACGAGCAGTACTTC. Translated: CASSGGLAAYEQYF.